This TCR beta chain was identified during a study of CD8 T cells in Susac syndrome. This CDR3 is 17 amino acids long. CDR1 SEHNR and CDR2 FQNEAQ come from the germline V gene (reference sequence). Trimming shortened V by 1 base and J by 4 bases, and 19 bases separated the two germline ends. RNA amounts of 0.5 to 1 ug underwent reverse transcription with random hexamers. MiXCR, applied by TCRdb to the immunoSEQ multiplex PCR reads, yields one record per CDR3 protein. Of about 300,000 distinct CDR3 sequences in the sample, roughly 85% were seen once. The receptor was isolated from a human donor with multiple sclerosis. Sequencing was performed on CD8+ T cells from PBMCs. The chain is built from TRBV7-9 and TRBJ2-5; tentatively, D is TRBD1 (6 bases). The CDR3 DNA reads TGTGCCAGCAGCTTAGAAATGGGCTCGGGACACGTAGAGACCCAGTACTTC. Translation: CASSLEMGSGHVETQYF.